This paragraph covers one TCR beta chain sequence. Antigen specificity is unknown. Germline CDR1 and CDR2: SQVTM and ANQGSEA. The CDR3 extends over 13 amino acids. V dropped 5 bases and J dropped 6 bases, with 16 bases sitting between them. The record originates from a study of cytomegalovirus exposure and HLA in healthy donors. Overall study results and limits: Relative to equally common others, HLA-associated TCR beta chains showed greater clonal expansion in a later analysis. Apparent HLA restriction characterized most CMV-associated TCR beta chains in a later analysis.

Primers for the PCR totalled 60 Vbeta and 13 Jbeta. Method: immunoSEQ multiplex PCR; TCRdb's copy keeps in-frame clones and lacks some. Among about 96,000 clones listed, around four fifths were seen once. What was sequenced was PBMCs. The sequence was collected from a man aged 50 to 59 in good health and CMV-seropositive. The chain employs TRBV29-1 and TRBJ1-1, with a weak D call TRBD1 (5 bases). CDR3 coding DNA: TGCAGCGTTTTACCGGGGGGAAGGGCTGAAGCTTTCTTT. This gives the protein CSVLPGGRAEAFF.